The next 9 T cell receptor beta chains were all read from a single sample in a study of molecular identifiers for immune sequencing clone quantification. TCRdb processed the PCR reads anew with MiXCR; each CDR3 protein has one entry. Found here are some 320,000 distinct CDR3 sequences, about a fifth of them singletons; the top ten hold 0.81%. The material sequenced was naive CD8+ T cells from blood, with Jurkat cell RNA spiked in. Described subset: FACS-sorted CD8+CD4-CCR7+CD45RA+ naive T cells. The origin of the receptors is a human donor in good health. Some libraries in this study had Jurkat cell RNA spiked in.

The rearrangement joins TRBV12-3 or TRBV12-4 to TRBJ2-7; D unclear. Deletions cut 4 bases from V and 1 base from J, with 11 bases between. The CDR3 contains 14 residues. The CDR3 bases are TGTGCCAGCAGTTCCTTATCTCTATCCTACGAGCAGTACTTC. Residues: CASSSLSLSYEQYF.

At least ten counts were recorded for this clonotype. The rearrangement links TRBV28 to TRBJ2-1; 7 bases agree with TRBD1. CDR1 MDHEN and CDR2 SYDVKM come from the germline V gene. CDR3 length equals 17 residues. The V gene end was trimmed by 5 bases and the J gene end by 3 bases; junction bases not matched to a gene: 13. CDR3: CASSPTLDRSNYNEQFF. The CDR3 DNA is TGTGCCAGCAGTCCCACCCTGGACAGGAGTAACTACAATGAGCAGTTCTTC.

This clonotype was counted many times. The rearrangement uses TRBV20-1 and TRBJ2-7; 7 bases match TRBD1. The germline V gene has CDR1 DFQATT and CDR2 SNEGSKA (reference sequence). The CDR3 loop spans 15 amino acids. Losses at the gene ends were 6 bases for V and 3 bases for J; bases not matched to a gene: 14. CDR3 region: CSAYPMGQPIYEQYF. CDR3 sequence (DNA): TGCAGTGCCTACCCCATGGGACAGCCGATCTACGAGCAGTACTTC.

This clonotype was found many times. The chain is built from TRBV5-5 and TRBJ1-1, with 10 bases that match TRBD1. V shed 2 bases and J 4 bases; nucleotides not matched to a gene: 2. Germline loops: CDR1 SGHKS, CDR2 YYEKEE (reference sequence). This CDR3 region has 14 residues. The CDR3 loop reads CASSFWDRGTEAFF. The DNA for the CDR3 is TGTGCCAGCAGCTTCTGGGACAGGGGCACTGAAGCTTTCTTT. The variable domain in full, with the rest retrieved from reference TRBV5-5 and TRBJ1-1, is DAGVTQSPTHLIKTRGQQVTLRCSPISGHKSVSWYQQVLGQGPQFIFQYYEKEERGRGNFPDRFSARQFPNYSSELNVNALLLGDSALYLCASSFWDRGTEAFFGQGTRLTVV.

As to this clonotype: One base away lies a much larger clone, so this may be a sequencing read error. As DNA, the CDR3 is TGTGCCAGCAGCTCGCAGGGAAATAATGGAAAACTGTTTTTT. Encoded protein: CASSSQGNNGKLFF. This rearrangement joins TRBV7-9 to TRBJ1-4; D may be TRBD1 (5 bases). This CDR3 comprises 14 residues. Germline V gene lookup returns CDR1 SEHNR and CDR2 FQNEAQ (reference sequence).

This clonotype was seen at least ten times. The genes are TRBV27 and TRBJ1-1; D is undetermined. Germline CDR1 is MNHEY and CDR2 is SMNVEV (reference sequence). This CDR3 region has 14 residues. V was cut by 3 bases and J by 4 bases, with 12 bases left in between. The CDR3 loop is CASSFSPEGTEAFF. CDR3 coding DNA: TGTGCCAGCAGTTTTTCCCCGGAGGGCACTGAAGCTTTCTTT.

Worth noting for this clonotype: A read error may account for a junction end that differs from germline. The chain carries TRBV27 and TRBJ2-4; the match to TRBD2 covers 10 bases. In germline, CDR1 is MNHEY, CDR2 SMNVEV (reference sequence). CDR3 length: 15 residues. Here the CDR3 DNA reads TGTGCCAGCAGACTAGCGGGGCTAGCCAAAAACATTCAGTGCTTC. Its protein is CASRLAGLAKNIQCF.

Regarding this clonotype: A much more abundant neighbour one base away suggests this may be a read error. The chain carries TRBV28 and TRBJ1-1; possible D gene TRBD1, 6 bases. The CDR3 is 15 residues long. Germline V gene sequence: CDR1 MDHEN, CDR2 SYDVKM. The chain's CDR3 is CASSVWTEKSTEAFF. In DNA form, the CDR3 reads TGTGCCAGCAGTGTATGGACAGAAAAGAGCACTGAAGCTTTCTTT. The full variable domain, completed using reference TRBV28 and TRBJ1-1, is DVKVTQSSRYLVKRTGEKVFLECVQDMDHENMFWYRQDPGLGLRLIYFSYDVKMKEKGDIPEGYSVSREKKERFSLILESASTNQTSMYLCASSVWTEKSTEAFFGQGTRLTVV.

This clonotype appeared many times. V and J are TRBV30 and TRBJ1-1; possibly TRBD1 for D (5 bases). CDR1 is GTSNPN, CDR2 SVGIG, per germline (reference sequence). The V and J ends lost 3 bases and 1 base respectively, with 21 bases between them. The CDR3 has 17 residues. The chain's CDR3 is CAWSPVGAYRTNTEAFF. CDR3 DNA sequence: TGTGCCTGGAGCCCCGTAGGGGCGTACCGAACGAACACTGAAGCTTTCTTT.